The 26 T cell receptor beta chains below come from one sample, sequenced in a study of healthy donors' naive CD4 and CD8 T cells. Each TCR library used 400 to 600 ng of total RNA and a linear amplification protocol. Each CDR3 protein is one row after TCRdb ran MiXCR on the reads. The table shows about 180,000 distinct CDR3 sequences, with 65% to 75% occurring only once. The specimen sequenced was naive CD4+ and CD8+ T cells sorted from blood, pooled from several donors. These receptor sequences come from a pool of human donors in good health; the sample pools cells from several healthy donors.

The rearrangement joins TRBV6-5 to TRBJ1-1; 10 bases are shared with TRBD1. Unmatched junction bases numbered 18, after V lost 0 bases and J lost 8 bases. The CDR3 runs to 19 residues. Germline lookup yields CDR1 MNHEY and CDR2 SVGAGI. This chain's CDR3 is CASSYSSLDGTGASGEAFF. In nucleotides, the CDR3 is TGTGCCAGCAGTTACTCTAGTCTCGACGGGACAGGGGCGAGCGGGGAAGCTTTCTTT.

This clonotype was seen only once. The chain has TRBV19 and TRBJ1-1; no clear D gene. This CDR3 region has 16 residues. CDR1 is LNHDA and CDR2 is SQIVND in the germline V gene (reference sequence). Trimming removed 7 bases at V and 2 bases at J, with 20 bases between. The CDR3 reads CASTPPSGVANTEAFF. CDR3 nucleotides: TGTGCCAGTACCCCTCCCTCTGGAGTAGCTAACACTGAAGCTTTCTTT.

The chain links TRBV29-1 to TRBJ2-1; 8 bases map to TRBD1. The CDR3 has 13 residues. V trimming: 5 bases; J trimming: 6 bases; junction bases outside the gene matches: 6. Germline V gives CDR1 SQVTM, CDR2 ANQGSEA. The CDR3 loop reads CSVRTGNGNEQFF. In DNA, the CDR3 is TGCAGCGTTCGGACAGGGAACGGCAATGAGCAGTTCTTC.

J is TRBJ2-4 and V is TRBV29-1; no definite D call. V was shortened by 5 bases and J by 7 bases, with 9 bases between the two germline ends. CDR3 length equals 11 residues. The V gene's germline CDR1 is SQVTM and CDR2 ANQGSEA. In DNA, the CDR3 is TGCAGCGTTTGGTTGATGAACATTCAGTACTTC. This gives the protein CSVWLMNIQYF. The entire variable domain, with the rest obtained from reference TRBV29-1 and TRBJ2-4, is as follows: SAVISQKPSRDICQRGTSLTIQCQVDSQVTMMFWYRQQPGQSLTLIATANQGSEATYESGFVIDKFPISRPNLTFSTLTVSNMSPEDSSIYLCSVWLMNIQYFGAGTRLSVL.

This chain joins TRBV27 and TRBJ2-1; TRBD1 is a possible D gene (7 bases). There are 15 residues in the CDR3. V was trimmed by 3 bases and J by 4 bases, leaving 13 bases between them. From germline, CDR1 is MNHEY and CDR2 SMNVEV (reference sequence). Here the CDR3 reads CASSFLRGDYNEQFF. CDR3 DNA: TGTGCCAGCAGTTTCCTCAGGGGGGATTACAATGAGCAGTTCTTC.

This clonotype has more than one count but fewer than ten. The chain combines TRBV29-1 with TRBJ2-1, with no clear D. The V end lost 7 bases, the J end lost 14 bases, and 15 bases lay between the germline ends. The CDR3 runs 10 residues. Germline assignment: CDR1 SQVTM and CDR2 ANQGSEA. The CDR3, as DNA: TGCAGCGCTCGAGACCCTTTGGAGTTCTTC. Its translation: CSARDPLEFF.

This clonotype was picked up one time. This chain connects TRBV29-1 to TRBJ2-1, with a weak D call TRBD2 (6 bases). V lost 7 bases and J lost 6, with 28 bases in between. The CDR3 has 17 residues. Germline loops: CDR1 SQVTM, CDR2 ANQGSEA. CDR3 amino acids: CSGIVRRGGRSPNEQFF. Written as DNA, the CDR3 is TGCAGCGGGATCGTCAGGAGGGGCGGGCGAAGCCCCAATGAGCAGTTCTTC.

In this sample, this clonotype turned up a few times. The rearrangement uses TRBV29-1 and TRBJ1-1; TRBD1 agrees at 9 bases. V was pared by 3 bases and J by 5 bases, with 1 base of the junction left unmatched. The CDR3 covers 12 residues. The germline gives CDR1 SQVTM, CDR2 ANQGSEA. DNA of the CDR3: TGCAGCGTTGAGACAGGGGGAACTGAAGCTTTCTTT. Its translation is CSVETGGTEAFF.

CDR3 sequence: CASSIGTRGNQPQHF. CDR3 nucleotides: TGTGCCAGTAGTATCGGGACGAGGGGGAATCAGCCCCAGCATTTT. This rearrangement joins TRBV19 to TRBJ1-5; possibly TRBD1 for D (6 bases). Trimming stripped 3 bases from V and 4 bases from J, with 13 bases between. The length of the CDR3 is 15 residues. Looked up from germline, CDR1 is LNHDA and CDR2 is SQIVND (reference sequence).

The CDR3 here is CASSYPAGNTIYF. The DNA for the CDR3 is TGTGCCAGCAGTTACCCCGCCGGAAACACCATATATTTT. This chain joins TRBV6-5 and TRBJ1-3; no reliable D call. Germline V lookup: CDR1 MNHEY, CDR2 SVGAGI. The CDR3 is 13 residues long. Trimming cost V 2 bases and J 4 bases, with 6 bases left between them.

This clonotype has only a few counts. V usage is TRBV19 and J usage is TRBJ1-5, with D perhaps TRBD1 (6 bases). Looked up from germline, CDR1 is LNHDA and CDR2 is SQIVND (reference sequence). V lost 5 bases to trimming and J lost 3 bases, with 17 bases between them. The CDR3 spans 16 residues. CDR3 sequence reads: CASSARGGGLNQPQHF. CDR3 DNA sequence: TGTGCCAGTAGTGCCCGCGGCGGGGGGCTCAATCAGCCCCAGCATTTT.

This clonotype was found once. The chain carries TRBV19 and TRBJ2-1; no definite D call. V lost 3 bases and J lost 6, with 9 bases in between. Germline CDR1 LNHDA, CDR2 SQIVND (reference sequence). The CDR3 totals 13 residues. The CDR3 sequence is CASSIAASNEQFF. In DNA, the CDR3 is TGTGCCAGTAGTATCGCGGCTAGCAATGAGCAGTTCTTC.

The chain is built from TRBV12-3 or TRBV12-4 and TRBJ1-5; D not resolved. This CDR3 has 12 amino acids. Deletions cut 3 bases from V and 7 bases from J, with 7 bases between. In DNA form, the CDR3 reads TGTGCCAGCAGTTTGGGTAGCCAGCCCCAGCATTTT. This gives the protein CASSLGSQPQHF.

The J gene is TRBJ2-2, the V gene TRBV10-3; no clear D gene. Germline loops: CDR1 ENHRY, CDR2 SYGVKD. CDR3 size: 17 residues. Trimming took off 4 bases at V and 5 bases at J, with 20 bases between the two ends. The CDR3 region is CAISGGSAPKGTGELFF. In DNA form, the CDR3 reads TGTGCCATCAGTGGAGGAAGCGCCCCTAAAGGGACCGGGGAGCTGTTTTTT.

The chain recombines TRBV6-6 with TRBJ2-7; D remains unclear. Germline V CDR1 and CDR2: MNHNY, SVGAGI (reference sequence). The CDR3 length is 14 residues. Trimming left V 2 bases short and J 5 bases short, with 13 bases between. CDR3 nucleotides: TGTGCCAGCAGTTACGCGGATGGTCGGGACGAGCAGTACTTC. Its translation is CASSYADGRDEQYF.

This rearrangement joins TRBV29-1 to TRBJ1-2; D gene unclear. The V gene's germline CDR1 is SQVTM and CDR2 ANQGSEA. The CDR3 runs to 16 residues. V lost 1 base and J 8 bases, leaving 23 bases between the germline ends. The CDR3 loop is CSVEVRQAGHRGGYTF. DNA of the CDR3: TGCAGCGTTGAAGTTCGGCAGGCTGGTCACCGCGGGGGCTACACCTTC. The full variable domain, rest sourced from reference TRBV29-1 and TRBJ1-2, is SAVISQKPSRDICQRGTSLTIQCQVDSQVTMMFWYRQQPGQSLTLIATANQGSEATYESGFVIDKFPISRPNLTFSTLTVSNMSPEDSSIYLCSVEVRQAGHRGGYTFGSGTRLTVV.

The CDR3 protein is CASSYSGGQRQPQHF. The CDR3, as DNA: TGTGCCAGCAGTTACTCGGGGGGCCAGAGGCAGCCCCAGCATTTT. This chain joins TRBV6-1 and TRBJ1-5, with D perhaps TRBD1 (6 bases). Germline lookup yields CDR1 MNHNS and CDR2 SASEGT. Trimming took 5 bases from V and 7 from J, leaving 18 bases between them. The CDR3 is 15 residues long.

This chain uses TRBV7-9 with TRBJ2-7; 8 positions agree with TRBD1. J gave up 5 bases and V 3 bases, and 6 bases lay outside the gene matches. Germline V lookup: CDR1 SEHNR, CDR2 FQNEAQ (reference sequence). The CDR3 has 14 amino acids. CDR3 in DNA: TGTGCCAGCAGCTTCAGGACAGGGTCCGACGAGCAGTACTTC. Its translation is CASSFRTGSDEQYF.

The chain is built from TRBV5-1 and TRBJ1-6; the match to TRBD1 covers 8 bases. Germline trimming cut 4 bases from V and 7 bases from J; bases unmatched to any gene: 7. Germline CDR1 SGHRS, CDR2 YFSETQ. CDR3 size: 15 residues. Here the CDR3 DNA reads TGCGCCAGCAGCATCCTGGACAGGGTAAATTCACCCCTCCACTTT. As protein: CASSILDRVNSPLHF.

V is TRBV5-1 and J is TRBJ2-1; D is ambiguous. The CDR3 totals 13 residues. Trimming stripped 4 bases from V and 8 bases from J, with 13 bases between. The germline CDR1 and CDR2 sequences are SGHRS and YFSETQ. The CDR3 nucleotides read TGCGCCAGCAGCGTGCGCGAGTTTGATGAGCAGTTCTTC. Its translation is CASSVREFDEQFF.

The chain has TRBV5-1 and TRBJ1-1; possibly TRBD1 for D (6 bases). The CDR3 is 14 amino acids. Germline CDR1 and CDR2: SGHRS and YFSETQ. Trimming removed 3 bases from V and 5 bases from J, with 14 bases in between. The DNA for the CDR3 is TGCGCCAGCAGCTGGCGGACAGAAGGGACTGAAGCTTTCTTT. This gives the protein CASSWRTEGTEAFF.

This chain's CDR3 is CSAREGGADTQYF. The CDR3 DNA reads as TGCAGTGCTAGAGAGGGAGGGGCAGATACGCAGTATTTT. V gene TRBV20-1 combines with J gene TRBJ2-3; 7 nucleotides line up with TRBD2. Germline CDR1 and CDR2: DFQATT and SNEGSKA (reference sequence). Germline trimming cut 0 bases from V and 4 bases from J; bases unmatched to any gene: 1. The CDR3 contains 13 residues.

The genes are TRBV27 and TRBJ2-6; D might be TRBD1 (6 bases). V lost 5 bases, J lost 0 bases, and 14 bases lay in between. The CDR3 loop spans 17 amino acids. Germline lookup yields CDR1 MNHEY and CDR2 SMNVEV (reference sequence). This CDR3 is CASSKGQGGSGANVLTF. The CDR3, as DNA: TGTGCCAGCAGTAAAGGCCAAGGGGGCTCTGGGGCCAACGTCCTGACTTTC.

The chain joins TRBV20-1 to TRBJ1-1; D perhaps matches TRBD1 (5 bases). The CDR3 consists of 13 residues. From germline, CDR1 is DFQATT and CDR2 SNEGSKA (reference sequence). V gave up 5 bases and J gave up 0 bases, with 10 bases separating them. The CDR3, as DNA: TGCAGTGCTGTTGACAGATTGAACACTGAAGCTTTCTTT. As protein: CSAVDRLNTEAFF.

CDR3 coding DNA: TGTGCCAGTAGTATTATACCCGGCCTGAACACTGAAGCTTTCTTT. Its protein is CASSIIPGLNTEAFF. V gene TRBV19 combines with J gene TRBJ1-1; D is ambiguous. Germline V lookup: CDR1 LNHDA, CDR2 SQIVND (reference sequence). The V and J ends lost 3 bases and 0 bases respectively, with 11 bases between them. There are 15 residues in the CDR3.

The chain carries TRBV29-1 and TRBJ2-7, with TRBD2 matching over 9 bases. Germline loops: CDR1 SQVTM, CDR2 ANQGSEA. The trim removed 1 base at V and 6 bases at J, leaving 16 bases unmatched. This CDR3 contains 17 residues. The CDR3 bases are TGCAGCGTTGAAGGGACTAGCGCTTCGCTCGGTGGGGGCGAGCAGTACTTC. Translated: CSVEGTSASLGGGEQYF.